This TCR beta chain was retrieved from a study of T cell responses to AZD1222 COVID-19 vaccine. There are a few counts of this clone. This same CDR3 is encoded by further DNA sequences in the sample. Method: immunoSEQ multiplex PCR; TCRdb's copy keeps in-frame clones and lacks some. The sample consists of approximately 150,000 clones, about 90% of them appearing once. V gave up 3 bases and J gave up 6 bases; unmatched junction bases: 4. CDR1 is SNHLY and CDR2 is FYNNEI in the germline V gene. CDR3 size: 14 residues. The study pooled second doses at about 4 or about 12 weeks. The source of this sequence is an adult who received the AZD1222 COVID-19 vaccine. V usage is TRBV2 and J usage is TRBJ1-4; 7 bases are a match to TRBD1. The sample in question was peripheral blood, obtained 28 days after the second AZD1222 dose. CDR3 sequence (DNA): TGTGCCAGCAGTGAGGGTACAGGGGATGAAAAACTGTTTTTT. Translated, it gives CASSEGTGDEKLFF.